This T cell receptor (gamma chain) emerged from a study of gamma-delta T cells after stem cell transplantation. This clone rates as medium-sized. After removal of 1 base from V and 0 bases from J, the junction contained 6 bases not matched to a gene. CDR1 and CDR2 from the germline V gene are GITISATS and ISYDGTV (reference sequence). This CDR3 comprises 15 residues. TCRdb reanalysed the RT-PCR reads with CATT. The sample lists about 2,100 gamma-chain clones; about 6.2% were seen once. The rearrangement links TRGV9 to TRGJ1 or TRGJ2. The sequence was obtained from a human donor. It is not recorded whose cells these are; they may come from a transplant donor. The sequencing sample was made of gamma-delta T cells. CDR3 nucleotides: TGTGCCTTGTGGGAGGTCAAGCTGAATTATTATAAGAAACTCTTT. The encoded protein is CALWEVKLNYYKKLF.